One sample yielded the 20 T cell receptor beta chains listed below, sequenced in a study of blood T cell repertoires in COVID-19. Libraries were prepared by immunoSEQ multiplex PCR; TCRdb keeps only in-frame clonotypes and omits some of them. The profile shows more than 90,000 clones, about 80% of them singletons. Source material: peripheral blood. The receptor source for this set is a man aged 65 to 79 with acute or convalescent COVID-19.

V usage is TRBV9 and J usage is TRBJ2-2; 10 bases are shared with TRBD1. The length of the CDR3 is 15 residues. CDR1 SGDLS and CDR2 YYNGEE come from the germline V gene. V lost 4 bases to trimming and J lost 5 bases; unmatched junction nucleotides: 5. In nucleotides, the CDR3 is TGTGCCAGCAGCCCAAGGACAGGGGGTACCGGGGAGCTGTTTTTT. Amino acid sequence: CASSPRTGGTGELFF.

The rearrangement links TRBV9 to TRBJ1-3, with 7 bases lining up with TRBD1. CDR1 and CDR2 from the germline V gene are SGDLS and YYNGEE. This CDR3 is 16 amino acids long. The ends lost 3 bases at V and 5 bases at J; junction bases unmatched: 11. CDR3 bases: TGTGCCAGCAGCGCCCGAGGGGGCTTGGGGAGAAACACCATATATTTT. It yields the protein CASSARGGLGRNTIYF.

This clone was recorded once. The chain links TRBV7-8 to TRBJ2-1; 9 nucleotides agree with TRBD2. This CDR3 is 16 amino acids long. Germline V gene sequence: CDR1 SGHVS, CDR2 FQNEAQ. The J segment lost 4 bases and the V segment lost 0 bases, leaving 4 bases of the junction unmatched. In DNA form, the CDR3 reads TGTGCCAGCAGCTTAGCGCGCCTAGCGGGATACAATGAGCAGTTCTTC. Protein product: CASSLARLAGYNEQFF.

This chain links TRBV5-6 with TRBJ2-7, with D perhaps TRBD2 (5 bases). The germline V gene has CDR1 SGHDT and CDR2 YYEEEE. V lost 0 bases to trimming and J lost 3 bases, with 10 bases between them. CDR3 length: 14 amino acids. CDR3 region: CASSLGGVGYEQYF. CDR3 DNA: TGTGCCAGCAGCTTGGGGGGAGTGGGCTACGAGCAGTACTTC. Supplemented by reference TRBV5-6 and TRBJ2-7, the full variable domain reads DAGVTQSPTHLIKTRGQQVTLRCSPKSGHDTVSWYQQALGQGPQFIFQYYEEEERQRGNFPDRFSGHQFPNYSSELNVNALLLGDSALYLCASSLGGVGYEQYFGPGTRLTVT.

This chain connects TRBV6-5 to TRBJ2-7, with D possibly TRBD2 on 6 matching bases. Germline lookup yields CDR1 MNHEY and CDR2 SVGAGI. Trimming removed 6 bases from V and 0 bases from J, with 15 bases in between. This CDR3 region has 15 residues. CDR3 nucleotide sequence: TGTGCCAGCAGACCCCTAGCGCATAGCTCCTACGAGCAGTACTTC. Its translation is CASRPLAHSSYEQYF.

In DNA form, the CDR3 reads TGTGCCAGCAGCCAAGGAGAAGGGGCTTTGACCGGGGAGCTGTTTTTT. Protein sequence: CASSQGEGALTGELFF. The V call is TRBV4-2, the J call TRBJ2-2; D perhaps matches TRBD1 (5 bases). The germline gives CDR1 LGHNA, CDR2 YNFKEQ. There are 16 residues in the CDR3. Trimming stripped 1 base from V and 5 bases from J, with 14 bases between.

This clone showed up just a few times. The V and J genes are TRBV6-5 and TRBJ2-7; D is perhaps TRBD2 (5 bases). CDR1 is MNHEY and CDR2 is SVGAGI in the germline V gene. V lost 6 bases, J lost 5 bases, and 17 bases lay in between. This CDR3 contains 14 residues. The CDR3 spells CASSYGLPEDEQYF. In nucleotides, the CDR3 is TGTGCCAGCAGCTACGGACTCCCCGAGGACGAGCAGTACTTC.

This clone appeared once. This rearrangement joins TRBV6-2 or TRBV6-3 to TRBJ2-3; 12 bases are a match to TRBD2. Germline CDR1 reads MNHEY; CDR2 reads SVGEGT. V gave up 6 bases and J gave up 6 bases; unmatched junction bases: 7. CDR3 size: 15 residues. The CDR3 here is CASSVTSGGPDTQYF. CDR3 nucleotide sequence: TGTGCCAGCAGCGTAACTAGCGGGGGGCCGGATACGCAGTATTTT.

The chain combines TRBV6-5 with TRBJ2-2; D ambiguous. The V end was cut by 4 bases, the J end by 5 bases, with 8 bases between. The CDR3 consists of 13 residues. Germline V CDR1 and CDR2: MNHEY, SVGAGI. The CDR3 nucleotides are TGTGCCAGCAGTTCCCAGACAACCGGGGAGCTGTTTTTT. It translates to CASSSQTTGELFF.

The CDR3, as DNA: TGCGCCAGCAGCGATAGCGGGAGCTCCTACGAGCAGTACTTC. This sequence encodes CASSDSGSSYEQYF. This sequence joins TRBV5-1 and TRBJ2-7; 9 positions agree with TRBD2. Unmatched junction bases numbered 2, after V lost 4 bases and J lost 0 bases. The CDR3 runs to 14 residues. Looked up from germline, CDR1 is SGHRS and CDR2 is YFSETQ. Full variable domain (missing parts from reference TRBV5-1 and TRBJ2-7): KAGVTQTPRYLIKTRGQQVTLSCSPISGHRSVSWYQQTPGQGLQFLFEYFSETQRNKGNFPGRFSGRQFSNSRSEMNVSTLELGDSALYLCASSDSGSSYEQYFGPGTRLTVT.

This clone was counted a few times. V gene TRBV6-2 or TRBV6-3 combines with J gene TRBJ2-7; D not certain. The CDR3 runs to 10 residues. Germline CDR1 and CDR2: MNHEY and SVGEGT. Trimming stripped 2 bases from V and 7 bases from J, with 3 bases between. In DNA form, the CDR3 reads TGTGCCAGCAGTTACCGGGAGCAGTACTTC. Its translation: CASSYREQYF.

The chain combines TRBV7-9 with TRBJ2-3; tentative D call: TRBD2 (6 bases). Germline V CDR1 and CDR2: SEHNR, FQNEAQ (reference sequence). The CDR3 length is 15 residues. V lost 5 bases, J lost 2 bases, and 14 bases lay in between. DNA of the CDR3: TGTGCCAGCAGCCCGGGTGGCGGGGTCACAGATACGCAGTATTTT. Translated: CASSPGGGVTDTQYF.

The J gene is TRBJ2-7, the V gene TRBV5-1, with 9 bases that match TRBD1. Looked up from germline, CDR1 is SGHRS and CDR2 is YFSETQ. Trimming at V came to 2 bases and at J to 2 bases, leaving 5 bases not matched to a gene. The CDR3 sequence is 15 residues long. The CDR3: CASSFEGQGPYEQYF. CDR3 in DNA: TGCGCCAGCAGCTTTGAGGGACAGGGTCCCTACGAGCAGTACTTC.

The rearrangement joins TRBV11-3 to TRBJ2-1; maybe TRBD1 (6 bases). The V and J ends lost 1 base and 10 bases respectively, with 14 bases between them. The length of the CDR3 is 14 residues. Germline loops: CDR1 SGHNT, CDR2 YENEEA. The CDR3 protein is CASSLGAGAWEQFF. In DNA form, the CDR3 reads TGTGCCAGCAGCTTAGGGGCAGGGGCATGGGAGCAGTTCTTC.

The chain combines TRBV12-3 or TRBV12-4 with TRBJ1-2; 7 positions agree with TRBD1. Trimming cost V 5 bases and J 7 bases; bases outside gene matches: 7. The CDR3 sequence is 13 residues long. The CDR3 nucleotides read TGTGCCAGCAGTCCCCGGGACAGTTCTGGCTACACCTTC. This translates into CASSPRDSSGYTF.

The gene calls are TRBV11-2 and TRBJ2-3; D remains unclear. V gave up 5 bases and J gave up 6 bases, with 6 bases separating them. The CDR3 extends over 11 amino acids. Germline assignment: CDR1 SGHAT and CDR2 FQNNGV. For the CDR3, the DNA is TGTGCCAGCAGCCCGAGGGATACGCAGTATTTT. Translation: CASSPRDTQYF. The whole variable domain, remainder taken from reference TRBV11-2 and TRBJ2-3, is EAGVAQSPRYKIIEKRQSVAFWCNPISGHATLYWYQQILGQGPKLLIQFQNNGVVDDSQLPKDRFSAERLKGVDSTLKIQPAKLEDSAVYLCASSPRDTQYFGPGTRLTVL.

This sequence joins TRBV5-1 and TRBJ2-3, with D possibly matching TRBD2 (6 bases). Between the trimmed V and J ends, which lost 1 base and 2 bases, there was a span of 14 bases. The V gene's germline CDR1 is SGHRS and CDR2 YFSETQ. The CDR3 is made up of 16 amino acids. The CDR3 coding sequence is TGCGCCAGCAGCTTGATGGGGGGTTCGGCCACAGATACGCAGTATTTT. It encodes CASSLMGGSATDTQYF.

This clone appeared once. The germline gene is not matched at one end of the junction; a read error may be the cause. The rearrangement uses TRBV6-1 and TRBJ2-7; 9 positions match TRBD2. CDR3 length equals 15 residues. Germline CDR1 is MNHNS and CDR2 is SASEGT. CDR3 sequence reads: CASSQAGGSNYEQYF. The CDR3 DNA sequence: TGTGCCAGCAGTCAAGCGGGGGGATCTAACTACGAGCAGTACTTC.

At least ten counts were recorded for this clone. The chain uses TRBV5-8 and TRBJ1-5; D is unclear. Per the germline V gene, CDR1 is SGHTS and CDR2 is YDEGEE. The germline V and J ends were trimmed by 0 bases and 6 bases, with 13 bases remaining between them. This CDR3 comprises 15 residues. The CDR3 protein is CASSLESVFSQPQHF. The CDR3, as DNA: TGTGCCAGCAGCTTGGAGTCCGTTTTCAGTCAGCCCCAGCATTTT.

The chain recombines TRBV5-1 with TRBJ2-7; 13 bases fit TRBD2. The V gene end was trimmed by 3 bases and the J gene end by 5 bases; junction bases not matched to a gene: 5. CDR3 length: 15 residues. Germline V gives CDR1 SGHRS, CDR2 YFSETQ. The CDR3 DNA follows: TGCGCCAGCAGCTCGGGACTAGCGGGGCCACACGAGCAGTACTTC. It codes for CASSSGLAGPHEQYF.